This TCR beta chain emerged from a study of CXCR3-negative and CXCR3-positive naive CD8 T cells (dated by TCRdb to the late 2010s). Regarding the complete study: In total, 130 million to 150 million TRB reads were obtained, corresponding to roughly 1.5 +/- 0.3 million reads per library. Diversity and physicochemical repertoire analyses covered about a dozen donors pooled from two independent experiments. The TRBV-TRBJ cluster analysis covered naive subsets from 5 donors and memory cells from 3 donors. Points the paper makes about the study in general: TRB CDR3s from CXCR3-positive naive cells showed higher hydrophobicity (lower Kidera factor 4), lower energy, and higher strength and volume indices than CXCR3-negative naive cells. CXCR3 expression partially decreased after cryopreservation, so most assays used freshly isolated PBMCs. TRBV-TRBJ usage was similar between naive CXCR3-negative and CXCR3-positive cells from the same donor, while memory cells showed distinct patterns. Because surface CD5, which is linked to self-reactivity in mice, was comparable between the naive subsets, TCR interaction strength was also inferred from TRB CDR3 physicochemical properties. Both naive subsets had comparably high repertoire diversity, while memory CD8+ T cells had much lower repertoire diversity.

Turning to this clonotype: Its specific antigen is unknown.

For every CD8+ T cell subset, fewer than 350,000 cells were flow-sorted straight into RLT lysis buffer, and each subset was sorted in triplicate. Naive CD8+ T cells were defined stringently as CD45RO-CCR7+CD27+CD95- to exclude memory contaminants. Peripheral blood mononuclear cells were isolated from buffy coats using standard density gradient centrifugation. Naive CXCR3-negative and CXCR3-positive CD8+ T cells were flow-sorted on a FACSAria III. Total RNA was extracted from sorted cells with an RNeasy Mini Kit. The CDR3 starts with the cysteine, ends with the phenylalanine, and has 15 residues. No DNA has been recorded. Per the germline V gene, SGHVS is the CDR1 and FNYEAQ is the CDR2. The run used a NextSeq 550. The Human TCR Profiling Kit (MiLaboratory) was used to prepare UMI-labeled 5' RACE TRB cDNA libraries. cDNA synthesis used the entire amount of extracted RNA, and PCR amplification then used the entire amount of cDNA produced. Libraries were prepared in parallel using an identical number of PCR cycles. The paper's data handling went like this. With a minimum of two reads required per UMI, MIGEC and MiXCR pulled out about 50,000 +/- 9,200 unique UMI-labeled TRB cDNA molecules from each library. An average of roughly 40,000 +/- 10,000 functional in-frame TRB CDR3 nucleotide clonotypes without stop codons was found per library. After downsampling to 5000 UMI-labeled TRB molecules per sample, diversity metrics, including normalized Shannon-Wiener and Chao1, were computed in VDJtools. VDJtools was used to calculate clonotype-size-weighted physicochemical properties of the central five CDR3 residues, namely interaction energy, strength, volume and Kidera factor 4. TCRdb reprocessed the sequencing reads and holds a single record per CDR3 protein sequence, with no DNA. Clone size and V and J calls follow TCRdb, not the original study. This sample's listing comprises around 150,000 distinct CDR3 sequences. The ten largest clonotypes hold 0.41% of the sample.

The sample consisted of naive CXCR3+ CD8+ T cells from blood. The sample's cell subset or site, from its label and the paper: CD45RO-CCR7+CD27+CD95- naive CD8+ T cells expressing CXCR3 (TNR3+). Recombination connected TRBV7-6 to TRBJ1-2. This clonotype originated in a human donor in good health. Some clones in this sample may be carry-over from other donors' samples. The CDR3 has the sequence CASSLDGRLGYGYTF. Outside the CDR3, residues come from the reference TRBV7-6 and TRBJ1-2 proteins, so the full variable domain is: GAGVSQSPRYKVTKRGQDVALRCDPISGHVSLYWYRQALGQGPEFLTYFNYEAQQDKSGLPNDRFSAERPEGSISTLTIQRTEQRDSAMYRCASSLDGRLGYGYTFGSGTRLTVV.